The 14 T cell receptor beta chains below were found in one sample sequenced in a study of blood T cell repertoires in COVID-19. The protocol was immunoSEQ multiplex PCR, while the TCRdb copy is restricted to in-frame clones and leaves out a portion. The sample includes about 83,000 clones, around 90% of them seen just once. The sample taken for sequencing was peripheral blood. These receptors originate from a woman aged 50 to 60 with active or convalescent COVID-19.

The chain links TRBV5-1 to TRBJ2-7; TRBD2 aligns across 14 bases. CDR1 is SGHRS and CDR2 is YFSETQ in the germline V gene. V was clipped by 4 bases and J by 4 bases; unmatched bases: 7. The CDR3 totals 16 residues. CDR3 sequence (DNA): TGCGCCAGCAGCACCGGACTAGCGGGGGGCGGTTACGAGCAGTACTTC. Amino acids: CASSTGLAGGGYEQYF.

The chain joins TRBV7-9 to TRBJ2-5, with 8 bases matching TRBD1. J was trimmed by 5 bases and V by 0 bases; bases with no gene match: 8. The germline CDR1 and CDR2 sequences are SEHNR and FQNEAQ (reference sequence). The length of the CDR3 is 16 residues. DNA for the CDR3: TGTGCCAGCAGCTTAGCTCTGGACAGGGAAGGGGAGACCCAGTACTTC. This gives the protein CASSLALDREGETQYF.

This chain uses TRBV9 with TRBJ2-3, with 11 bases that match TRBD2. The CDR3 covers 17 residues. Trimming removed 4 bases from V and 5 bases from J; junction bases left unmatched: 12. Per the germline V gene, CDR1 is SGDLS and CDR2 is YYNGEE. CDR3 protein: CASSPRILAGGIDTQYF. The CDR3 DNA is TGTGCCAGCAGCCCCCGGATTCTAGCGGGGGGCATAGATACGCAGTATTTT.

This rearrangement joins TRBV4-3 to TRBJ1-2; no definite D call. With 0 bases removed from V and 0 bases from J, the gap between germline ends came to 14 bases. This CDR3 spans 17 amino acids. Germline V gives CDR1 LGHNA, CDR2 YSLEER. Written as DNA, the CDR3 is TGCGCCAGCAGCCAAGATGAGGGTACCCTAACTAACTATGGCTACACCTTC. Translating it yields CASSQDEGTLTNYGYTF.

The chain is built from TRBV3-1 (or the pseudogene TRBV3-2) and TRBJ2-2, with 9 bases fitting TRBD1. The CDR3 consists of 17 residues. The germline V gene encodes CDR1 LGHDT and CDR2 YNNKEL (reference sequence). Trimming at V came to 4 bases and at J to 4 bases, leaving 10 bases not matched to a gene. The DNA of the CDR3 is TGTGCCAGCAGCCCCGACGGGACAGGGATTGGCACCGGGGAGCTGTTTTTT. It encodes CASSPDGTGIGTGELFF.

The CDR3 here is CASSLVGGSEYEQYF. The CDR3 nucleotides are TGTGCCAGCAGTTTGGTAGGGGGCAGTGAATACGAGCAGTACTTC. The V gene is TRBV27, the J gene TRBJ2-7; 7 positions agree with TRBD1. V gave up 3 bases and J gave up 4 bases; unmatched junction bases: 9. The germline CDR1 and CDR2 sequences are MNHEY and SMNVEV (reference sequence). The CDR3 is 15 amino acids.

Turning to this clone: Relative to the germline gene, one junction end is altered; a read error may explain this. The chain combines TRBV7-8 with TRBJ2-1, with D perhaps matching TRBD2 (6 bases). From germline, CDR1 is SGHVS and CDR2 FQNEAQ. The CDR3 totals 16 residues. DNA of the CDR3: TGTGCGAGCAGCCCCAAGCGGGCAGGGAACGACAATGAGCAGTTCTTC. It encodes CASSPKRAGNDNEQFF.

The chain combines TRBV7-5 with TRBJ2-7; the table's D gene call, TRBD1, was not cross checked with the DNA. TRBV7-5 corresponds to a pseudogene. The CDR3 covers 14 residues. The CDR3 is CVQSGPQATYEQYF. In DNA form, the CDR3 reads TGTGTCCAATCAGGGCCCCAGGCGACCTACGAGCAGTACTTC.

The chain links TRBV6-1 to TRBJ1-5; TRBD1 might be the D (6 bases). Trimming cost V 3 bases and J 6 bases, with 12 bases left between them. Germline assignment: CDR1 MNHNS and CDR2 SASEGT. The CDR3 is made up of 14 amino acids. The CDR3 spells CASSEGEGGQPQHF. In DNA form, the CDR3 reads TGTGCCAGCAGTGAGGGGGAGGGGGGTCAGCCCCAGCATTTT.

With respect to this clone: Germline is not matched at one junction end, which may reflect a read error. The chain has TRBV27 and TRBJ2-2, with a weak D call TRBD2 (5 bases). Germline V CDR1 and CDR2: MNHEY, SMNVEV (reference sequence). CDR3 length equals 16 residues. In nucleotides, the CDR3 is TGTGCCAGCAGCTTATGGCGGCCGAGGGACACCGGGGAGCTGTTTTTT. This translates into CASSLWRPRDTGELFF.

This clone showed up just once. The CDR3, as DNA: TGCGCCAGCAGCTTGGCGGGGACAGCGTACAATGAGCAGTTCTTC. Protein product: CASSLAGTAYNEQFF. The rearrangement links TRBV5-1 to TRBJ2-1; TRBD1 matches at 7 bases. The CDR3 contains 15 residues. The V segment lost 0 bases and the J segment 4 bases; nucleotides outside the gene matches: 4. Germline CDR1 reads SGHRS; CDR2 reads YFSETQ.

This chain connects TRBV18 to TRBJ1-1; weak D call: TRBD1 (5 bases). The CDR3 is 13 residues long. Germline V gene data show CDR1 as KGHSH and CDR2 as LQKENI. V was cut by 3 bases and J by 4 bases, with 9 bases left in between. The CDR3 DNA reads as TGTGCCAGCTCACCCGGGACTCCCACTGAAGCTTTCTTT. Translation gives CASSPGTPTEAFF. The full variable domain, completed using reference TRBV18 and TRBJ1-1, is NAGVMQNPRHLVRRRGQEARLRCSPMKGHSHVYWYRQLPEEGLKFMVYLQKENIIDESGMPKERFSAEFPKEGPSILRIQQVVRGDSAAYFCASSPGTPTEAFFGQGTRLTVV.

As concerns this clone: The same CDR3 can be traced to other DNA sequences in this sample. The chain recombines TRBV30 with TRBJ2-7, with TRBD1 identical over 7 bases. With V trimmed by 0 bases and J by 3 bases, 2 bases remained unmatched. The CDR3 contains 13 residues. From germline, CDR1 is GTSNPN and CDR2 SVGIG (reference sequence). CDR3 region: CAWSVGTDYEQYF. CDR3 DNA: TGTGCCTGGAGTGTAGGGACAGACTACGAGCAGTACTTC.

The rearrangement uses TRBV23-1 and TRBJ1-2; D is ambiguous. TRBV23-1 is known as an ORF, though its function is uncertain. The CDR3 sequence is 13 residues long. The V end was cut by 6 bases, the J end by 3 bases, with 11 bases between. This chain's CDR3 is CASSRRQYYGYTF. In DNA form, the CDR3 reads TGCGCCAGCAGCCGCCGACAATACTATGGCTACACCTTC.